The sequence of this T cell receptor (beta chain) was determined in a study of T cells in Graves' hyperthyroidism and ophthalmopathy. Deletions cut 4 bases from V and 0 bases from J, with 13 bases between. This CDR3 has 16 residues. From germline, CDR1 is LNHNV and CDR2 YYDKDF (reference sequence). The TCR beta CDR3 regions underwent amplification using RNA transcripts as the source. Researchers ran a first-round RT-PCR on the TCR CDR3 using the HTBI primer set. MiXCR, applied by TCRdb to the multiplex PCR reads, yields one record per CDR3 protein. The table records 330,000 or so distinct CDR3 sequences, 15% to 20% of them present only once. The table lists this clonotype with many counts.

The chain couples TRBV15 to TRBJ1-5; D not resolved. The source of this sequence is a woman aged 40-49 years with Graves' ophthalmopathy. The sequencing input was blood. In DNA, the CDR3 is TGTGCCACCAGCACCTCAGTGGGGTATAGCAATCAGCCCCAGCATTTT. It codes for CATSTSVGYSNQPQHF.